This T cell receptor (beta chain) comes out of a study of shared clonotypes between healthy human individuals. At the level of the study: Three plates each covered CD4 naive and memory; CD8 naive two, CD8 memory one.

Trimming left V 0 bases short and J 5 bases short, with 11 bases between. The CDR3 is 14 residues long. Germline V gene sequence: CDR1 MNHEY, CDR2 SVGAGI. Note on this clone: As yet, its antigen is unknown. The sample holds other DNA sequences that translate to the same CDR3.

It was CD45RO-negative cells, positively selected for CCR7, that made up naive CD8 cells, with terminally differentiated effector memory CD45RA+ cells excluded. The authors ran the assay at deep level. Clones were read by immunoSEQ multiplex PCR, and TCRdb kept only the in-frame ones, dropping some. The sample comprises more than 2 million clones, about 95% of which are singletons, and approximately 1.2% rests with the top ten. General observations from the study: All-four-donor shared clonotypes had higher generation probabilities than non-shared clonotypes did. The sampled material consisted only of blood, and tissue repertoires are likely to differ.

The origin of this receptor is a man between 18 and 35 years old in good health. The V and J genes are TRBV6-5 and TRBJ2-7, with D perhaps being TRBD1 or TRBD2 (5 bases each). The sequenced sample consisted of naive CD8+ T cells sorted from blood. CDR3 nucleotides: TGTGCCAGCAGTTACTCGGGGGATCGGGACGAGCAGTACTTC. Encoded protein: CASSYSGDRDEQYF.